Shown below are 15 T cell receptor beta chains from a single sample sequenced in a study of T cell responses to AZD1222 COVID-19 vaccine. Generated by immunoSEQ multiplex PCR, the TCRdb table keeps only in-frame clones and is missing some. This repertoire shows 72,000 or so clones, 90% found once; its top ten account for around 4%. Sequencing was performed on peripheral blood, taken on day 0 of AZD1222 vaccination. These TCRs come from an adult in good health.

This clone was observed a single time. The V and J genes are TRBV7-2 and TRBJ2-3; the D gene is possibly TRBD1 (5 bases). The CDR3 has 13 amino acids. CDR1 is SGHTA, CDR2 FQGNSA, per germline. V was cut by 5 bases and J by 4 bases, with 10 bases left in between. The CDR3 protein is CASSGHRPDTQYF. The CDR3 region has the DNA TGTGCCAGCAGCGGACACCGGCCAGATACGCAGTATTTT.

This chain joins TRBV29-1 and TRBJ1-2, with 12 bases lining up with TRBD1. The V gene's germline CDR1 is SQVTM and CDR2 ANQGSEA. The junction had 11 bases not matched to a gene; V was cut back by 4 bases and J by 5 bases. The CDR3 sequence is 16 residues long. The chain's CDR3 is CSVGGQGALKNYGYTF. The DNA for the CDR3 is TGCAGCGTTGGGGGACAGGGGGCGTTAAAGAATTATGGCTACACCTTC.

The chain links TRBV5-5 to TRBJ1-5; 7 bases line up with TRBD1. Germline trimming cut 4 bases from V and 0 bases from J; bases unmatched to any gene: 4. Germline V gives CDR1 SGHKS, CDR2 YYEKEE (reference sequence). The CDR3 covers 15 residues. CDR3 in amino acids: CASSKQGLSNQPQHF. DNA of the CDR3: TGTGCCAGCAGCAAACAGGGGCTTAGCAATCAGCCCCAGCATTTT.

In DNA form, the CDR3 reads TGTGCCAGCTCACCACGCTCAGGGGGCGATGGCTACACCTTC. Protein sequence: CASSPRSGGDGYTF. The chain couples TRBV18 to TRBJ1-2; 8 bases agree with TRBD1. The CDR3 is 14 residues long. CDR1 KGHSH and CDR2 LQKENI come from the germline V gene. V was pared by 1 base and J by 6 bases, with 4 bases of the junction left unmatched.

The CDR3 protein is CASSSSNYGYTF. In DNA form, the CDR3 reads TGTGCCAGCAGTTCCAGTAACTATGGCTACACCTTC. V and J are TRBV12-3 or TRBV12-4 and TRBJ1-2; D gene ambiguous. Trimming pared 4 bases from V and 1 base from J, leaving 4 bases between. This CDR3 is 12 amino acids long.

V usage is TRBV7-9 and J usage is TRBJ2-3, with unresolved D. Germline V gene data show CDR1 as SEHNR and CDR2 as FQNEAQ (reference sequence). V was clipped by 7 bases and J by 0 bases, with 14 bases between them. The CDR3 contains 15 residues. The CDR3 DNA follows: TGTGCCAGCACTAACGGGTTTACTAGCACAGATACGCAGTATTTT. Its protein is CASTNGFTSTDTQYF.

This chain connects TRBV5-1 to TRBJ1-1; D remains unclear. Trimming took 2 bases from V and 2 from J, leaving 7 bases between them. This CDR3 has 13 residues. Germline V gene data show CDR1 as SGHRS and CDR2 as YFSETQ. Here the CDR3 reads CASSFGENTEAFF. DNA of the CDR3: TGCGCCAGCAGCTTCGGGGAAAACACTGAAGCTTTCTTT.

CDR3 coding DNA: TGTGCCAGCAGCGTAGAGGGGGGGCCCCAGCATTTT. Its protein product is CASSVEGGPQHF. This sequence joins TRBV9 and TRBJ1-5, with D possibly TRBD1 on 6 matching bases. The germline V gene has CDR1 SGDLS and CDR2 YYNGEE. The V end was cut by 0 bases, the J end by 9 bases, with 7 bases between. The CDR3 sequence is 12 residues long.

This clone was picked up one time. This chain connects TRBV7-9 to TRBJ1-2, with 7 nucleotides matching TRBD1. Germline CDR1 reads SEHNR; CDR2 reads FQNEAQ (reference sequence). V gave up 0 bases and J gave up 5 bases; unmatched junction bases: 3. This CDR3 has 14 amino acids. CDR3 protein: CASSLALTGYGYTF. CDR3 DNA: TGTGCCAGCAGCTTAGCGTTGACAGGGTATGGCTACACCTTC.

The chain combines TRBV6-1 with TRBJ2-3, with TRBD1 identical over 11 bases. J lost 5 bases, V lost 6 bases, and 4 bases had no gene match. Germline V lookup: CDR1 MNHNS, CDR2 SASEGT. The CDR3 totals 14 residues. The DNA of the CDR3 is TGTGCCAGCAGGGGGACAGGGGGACGAGATACGCAGTATTTT. Protein sequence: CASRGTGGRDTQYF.

CDR3 region: CASSFGLAGTYNEQFF. The CDR3 nucleotides read TGTGCCAGCAGTTTCGGACTAGCGGGAACCTACAATGAGCAGTTCTTC. The chain carries TRBV2 and TRBJ2-1; TRBD2 matches 12 bases. J was trimmed by 2 bases and V by 5 bases; bases with no gene match: 4. There are 16 residues in the CDR3. Germline values: CDR1 SNHLY, CDR2 FYNNEI.

The table lists this clone with a few counts. The V call is TRBV2, the J call TRBJ2-2; 8 bases are shared with TRBD1. Germline V gives CDR1 SNHLY, CDR2 FYNNEI. There are 17 residues in the CDR3. The J segment lost 2 bases and the V segment lost 6 bases, leaving 11 bases of the junction unmatched. Written as DNA, the CDR3 is TGTGCCAGCAGGGTCGGACGGACAGGGATTAACACCGGGGAGCTGTTTTTT. The encoded protein is CASRVGRTGINTGELFF.

This clone turned up a few times. This chain links TRBV7-9 with TRBJ2-7; 9 positions match TRBD2. Germline CDR1 SEHNR, CDR2 FQNEAQ (reference sequence). Trimming took 1 base from V and 5 from J; bases not matched to a gene: 6. The CDR3 loop spans 15 amino acids. The CDR3 DNA follows: TGTGCCAGCAGCTTAGACGCGGGAGGGTTCCACGAGCAGTACTTC. Translated: CASSLDAGGFHEQYF.

The chain has TRBV6-5 and TRBJ1-2; D is perhaps TRBD1 (5 bases). Per germline, CDR1 MNHEY and CDR2 SVGAGI. The CDR3 runs 14 residues. V was shortened by 8 bases and J by 8 bases, with 21 bases between the two germline ends. The chain's CDR3 is CASRTLGDPRGYTF. Here the CDR3 DNA reads TGTGCCAGCCGTACATTGGGGGATCCGAGGGGCTACACCTTC.

This sequence joins TRBV11-2 and TRBJ2-4; D may be TRBD2 (6 bases). The V end was cut by 5 bases, the J end by 15 bases, with 14 bases between. Germline CDR1 SGHAT, CDR2 FQNNGV. This CDR3 contains 11 residues. CDR3 residues: CASSPSGLGYF. The CDR3 DNA is TGTGCCAGCAGCCCAAGCGGGTTGGGGTACTTC. Full variable domain (missing parts from reference TRBV11-2 and TRBJ2-4): EAGVAQSPRYKIIEKRQSVAFWCNPISGHATLYWYQQILGQGPKLLIQFQNNGVVDDSQLPKDRFSAERLKGVDSTLKIQPAKLEDSAVYLCASSPSGLGYFGAGTRLSVL.